These 6 T cell receptor beta chains were sequenced from one sample in a study of blood T cell repertoires in COVID-19. TCRdb's table, derived via immunoSEQ multiplex PCR, lists solely in-frame clones and lacks some. Of under 300,000 clones in the sample, 80% to 90% were seen once. Sequencing was performed on PBMCs or T cells enriched from blood (not recorded which). The receptors shown here come from a woman between 50 and 59 years old who had recovered from COVID-19.

This clone turned up a few times. The chain has TRBV18 and TRBJ2-7; 10 bases map to TRBD2. This CDR3 has 14 residues. Trimming cost V 5 bases and J 3 bases; bases outside gene matches: 4. The germline V gene has CDR1 KGHSH and CDR2 LQKENI. CDR3 nucleotides: TGTGCCAGCTCATCATCTAGCGGGGGCTACGAGCAGTACTTC. It yields the protein CASSSSSGGYEQYF.

V usage is TRBV5-1 and J usage is TRBJ2-1; the D gene is possibly TRBD2 (5 bases). Germline V gives CDR1 SGHRS, CDR2 YFSETQ. V was cut by 1 base and J by 0 bases, with 14 bases left in between. The length of the CDR3 is 17 residues. CDR3 region: CASSLYVTGSSYNEQFF. CDR3 bases: TGCGCCAGCAGCTTGTACGTAACGGGGAGCTCCTACAATGAGCAGTTCTTC.

This clone has just one count. A read error may account for a junction end that differs from germline. The chain employs TRBV7-7 and TRBJ2-2; the match to TRBD2 covers 8 bases. Germline V gene data show CDR1 as SSHAT and CDR2 as FNYEAQ (reference sequence). This CDR3 contains 15 residues. This CDR3 reads CASSTGTSNTGELFF. CDR3 in DNA: TGTGCTAGCAGCACAGGGACTAGTAACACCGGGGAGCTGTTTTTT. The entire variable domain, with the rest obtained from reference TRBV7-7 and TRBJ2-2, is as follows: GAGVSQSPRYKVTKRGQDVTLRCDPISSHATLYWYQQALGQGPEFLTYFNYEAQPDKSGLPSDRFSAERPEGSISTLTIQRTEQRDSAMYRCASSTGTSNTGELFFGEGSRLTVL.

J is TRBJ2-3 and V is TRBV27; a possible D gene is TRBD1 (5 bases). CDR1 MNHEY and CDR2 SMNVEV come from the germline V gene (reference sequence). V was cut by 7 bases and J by 2 bases, with 19 bases left in between. CDR3 length equals 16 residues. CDR3 DNA: TGTGCCAGCAAGGGTGGAGCCGACAGTATCACAGATACGCAGTATTTT. Translated, it gives CASKGGADSITDTQYF.

This clone was seen only a few times. The chain is built from TRBV27 and TRBJ1-2, with D perhaps matching TRBD1 (5 bases). The germline V gene encodes CDR1 MNHEY and CDR2 SMNVEV (reference sequence). This CDR3 has 19 residues. Deletions cut 5 bases from V and 8 bases from J, with 33 bases between. CDR3 loop: CASSRGGRQSAYRRWGYTF. The CDR3 DNA sequence: TGTGCCAGCAGTCGGGGAGGACGACAGTCGGCCTATCGAAGGTGGGGCTACACCTTC.

Concerning this clone itself: Different DNA sequences within this sample yield the same CDR3. The chain has TRBV6-5 and TRBJ1-1; D possibly corresponds to TRBD1 (6 bases). Germline lookup yields CDR1 MNHEY and CDR2 SVGAGI. This CDR3 has 15 residues. Between the trimmed V and J ends, which lost 2 bases and 4 bases, there was a span of 14 bases. The CDR3 reads CASSYRGRGGTEAFF. The CDR3 DNA sequence: TGTGCCAGCAGTTACCGGGGTAGGGGGGGCACTGAAGCTTTCTTT.